These 19 T cell receptor beta chains share one sample of origin, sequenced in a study of CD8+CD57+ T cells in acquired aplastic anemia (dated 2018 in TCRdb). For sequencing, an Illumina HiSeq 2000 was employed. Genomic DNA served as template for TCR beta VDJ combination and CDR3 sequence profiling. TCRdb passed the public sequencing reads through fastp at Q25 and MiXCR, retaining productive beta sequences. CDR3 protein sequences are deduplicated, and each keeps its most common genes and DNA. A total of some 190,000 distinct CDR3 sequences appear in this sample, roughly half of them only once. The ten most abundant clones make up about a sixth of the sample. Sequenced sample: sorted CD4+, CD8+, or CD8+CD57+ T cells (not recorded which) from PBMCs. These receptors were collected from a human donor in good health, serving as a control.

Written as DNA, the CDR3 is TGCAGTGCTACCCCCCTAGCGGGGGACAATGAGCAGTTCTTC. Protein product: CSATPLAGDNEQFF. This chain joins TRBV20-1 and TRBJ2-1, with 10 bases matching TRBD2. The CDR3 is made up of 14 amino acids. V was pared by 4 bases and J by 5 bases, with 5 bases of the junction left unmatched. Germline CDR1 reads DFQATT; CDR2 reads SNEGSKA (reference sequence).

This clonotype was counted at least ten times. The chain has TRBV6-1 and TRBJ2-3, with TRBD1 as a possible D gene (5 bases). The CDR3 is 15 residues long. CDR1 MNHNS and CDR2 SASEGT come from the germline V gene. Trimming pared 4 bases from V and 2 bases from J, leaving 13 bases between. CDR3 region: CASSGRQTNTDTQYF. The CDR3 DNA reads as TGTGCCAGCAGTGGACGACAGACCAACACAGATACGCAGTATTTT.

The genes are TRBV10-3 and TRBJ1-2; 10 bases agree with TRBD1. CDR3 size: 15 residues. V shed 3 bases and J 6 bases; nucleotides not matched to a gene: 7. Per the germline V gene, CDR1 is ENHRY and CDR2 is SYGVKD. The chain's CDR3 is CAISDSTGGADGYTF. The CDR3 DNA is TGTGCCATCAGTGACTCGACAGGGGGCGCGGATGGCTACACCTTC.

The chain uses TRBV25-1 and TRBJ1-6; D not resolved. V lost 3 bases and J lost 7, with 4 bases in between. The germline gives CDR1 MGHDK, CDR2 SYGVNS. This CDR3 comprises 12 residues. CDR3 protein: CASSEGNSPLHF. Here the CDR3 DNA reads TGTGCCAGCAGTGAGGGGAATTCACCCCTCCACTTT.

This clonotype was seen many times. The chain uses TRBV20-1 and TRBJ1-2; the match to TRBD1 covers 7 bases. CDR1 and CDR2 (germline): DFQATT, SNEGSKA (reference sequence). The length of the CDR3 is 18 residues. Trimming took 6 bases from V and 1 from J; bases not matched to a gene: 20. CDR3 protein: CSASFAPVRTGFNYGYTF. The CDR3 coding sequence is TGCAGTGCCAGCTTTGCCCCTGTGCGGACAGGATTTAACTATGGCTACACCTTC.

The sample holds many counts of this clonotype. The CDR3 loop reads CASSYSRTGDSYEQYF. DNA of the CDR3: TGTGCCAGCAGTTACTCGAGGACAGGGGACTCCTACGAGCAGTACTTC. The V gene is TRBV6-5, the J gene TRBJ2-7; TRBD1 aligns across 9 bases. V shed 0 bases, J shed 0 bases, and the junction held 3 bases outside the gene matches. From germline, CDR1 is MNHEY and CDR2 SVGAGI. The CDR3 length is 16 residues.

V usage is TRBV19 and J usage is TRBJ2-7; 8 nucleotides agree with TRBD2. The CDR3 runs to 15 residues. The germline gives CDR1 LNHDA, CDR2 SQIVND (reference sequence). V was clipped by 6 bases and J by 2 bases; unmatched bases: 9. The CDR3 sequence is CASRSGGAYAYEQYF. The DNA for the CDR3 is TGTGCCAGTAGGTCGGGGGGGGCCTATGCCTACGAGCAGTACTTC.

The CDR3 bases are TGCAGTGCCTATTCCGGGACGGGCTACTACGAGCAGTACTTC. This encodes CSAYSGTGYYEQYF. V is TRBV20-1 and J is TRBJ2-7; D assignment may be TRBD1 or TRBD2 (5 bases each). Trimming took 6 bases from V and 3 from J, leaving 18 bases between them. CDR1 and CDR2 (germline): DFQATT, SNEGSKA (reference sequence). This CDR3 spans 14 amino acids.

This sequence joins TRBV7-9 and TRBJ2-5; 9 bases are shared with TRBD1. CDR3 size: 14 residues. CDR1 is SEHNR and CDR2 is FQNEAQ in the germline V gene (reference sequence). Trimming at V came to 5 bases and at J to 2 bases, leaving 3 bases not matched to a gene. CDR3 DNA sequence: TGTGCCAGCAGCCCCGGGACAGGGCAAGAGACCCAGTACTTC. Translation: CASSPGTGQETQYF.

This clonotype was observed at least ten times. This chain connects TRBV12-3 or TRBV12-4 to TRBJ1-6; maybe TRBD1 (6 bases). The V end was cut by 7 bases, the J end by 0 bases, with 25 bases between. This CDR3 contains 20 residues. The CDR3 here is CASTPLEVQGHSSYNSPLHF. The CDR3 DNA is TGTGCCAGCACCCCTTTAGAGGTTCAGGGACATAGCTCCTATAATTCACCCCTCCACTTT.

The V call is TRBV19, the J call TRBJ2-7; D possibly corresponds to TRBD2 (6 bases). Germline CDR1 LNHDA, CDR2 SQIVND (reference sequence). Trimming left V 6 bases short and J 3 bases short, with 15 bases between. The CDR3 runs to 14 residues. The CDR3 is CASRAGGAFYEQYF. The CDR3 nucleotides read TGTGCCAGTAGGGCAGGCGGGGCGTTCTACGAGCAGTACTTC. The full variable domain, with the rest looked up from reference TRBV19 and TRBJ2-7, is DGGITQSPKYLFRKEGQNVTLSCEQNLNHDAMYWYRQDPGQGLRLIYYSQIVNDFQKGDIAEGYSVSREKKESFPLTVTSAQKNPTAFYLCASRAGGAFYEQYFGPGTRLTVT.

This sequence joins TRBV28 and TRBJ1-1; 8 nucleotides agree with TRBD1. Germline CDR1 reads MDHEN; CDR2 reads SYDVKM. The CDR3 is 17 amino acids. With V trimmed by 3 bases and J by 2 bases, 11 bases remained unmatched. The CDR3 DNA is TGTGCCAGCAGTTTGGCAGGGGGCTGGGTGGGAAACACTGAAGCTTTCTTT. Translated, it gives CASSLAGGWVGNTEAFF.

The J gene is TRBJ1-1, the V gene TRBV9, with D possibly being TRBD1 (6 bases). This CDR3 has 14 amino acids. V lost 0 bases to trimming and J lost 5 bases, with 11 bases between them. From germline, CDR1 is SGDLS and CDR2 YYNGEE. The CDR3 is CASSVEGGRTEAFF. As DNA, the CDR3 is TGTGCCAGCAGCGTAGAAGGGGGTCGAACTGAAGCTTTCTTT.

This clonotype was seen at least ten times. This chain links TRBV5-8 with TRBJ2-5, with 7 bases aligning to TRBD1. Per the germline V gene, CDR1 is SGHTS and CDR2 is YDEGEE. CDR3 length: 15 residues. The ends lost 0 bases at V and 6 bases at J; junction bases unmatched: 8. The CDR3 DNA sequence: TGTGCCAGCAGCTTGGGGGGGACAGTCCAGAAGACCCAGTACTTC. Amino acids: CASSLGGTVQKTQYF.

The V and J genes are TRBV25-1 and TRBJ2-7, with D perhaps TRBD1 or TRBD2 (7 bases each). The length of the CDR3 is 18 residues. The germline V gene has CDR1 MGHDK and CDR2 SYGVNS. Trimming removed 4 bases at V and 3 bases at J, with 25 bases between. CDR3 region: CASSGGGSGDRLNYEQYF. In DNA, the CDR3 is TGTGCCAGCAGTGGGGGGGGCAGTGGGGACAGATTAAACTACGAGCAGTACTTC.

The V call is TRBV2, the J call TRBJ2-3; D is possibly TRBD1 (6 bases). The CDR3 has 15 amino acids. V gave up 4 bases and J gave up 11 bases, with 22 bases separating them. The germline CDR1 and CDR2 sequences are SNHLY and FYNNEI. Written as DNA, the CDR3 is TGTGCCAGCAGTGCGTTCGGGACACTGCACAATGAGCAGTATTTT. It specifies CASSAFGTLHNEQYF. Based on the CDR3 plus reference TRBV2 and TRBJ2-3, the full variable domain is EPEVTQTPSHQVTQMGQEVILRCVPISNHLYFYWYRQILGQKVEFLVSFYNNEISEKSEIFDDQFSVERPDGSNFTLKIRSTKLEDSAMYFCASSAFGTLHNEQYFGPGTRLTVL.

In this sample, this clonotype turned up many times. The V call is TRBV7-2, the J call TRBJ2-3; 10 positions agree with TRBD2. Germline CDR1 SGHTA, CDR2 FQGNSA. The CDR3 is made up of 16 amino acids. Losses at the gene ends were 5 bases for V and 2 bases for J; bases not matched to a gene: 7. The DNA for the CDR3 is TGTGCCAGCAGCCCGTTAGCGGGGGGCTACACAGATACGCAGTATTTT. It translates to CASSPLAGGYTDTQYF.

The chain couples TRBV9 to TRBJ2-5, with unresolved D. The V and J ends lost 4 bases and 1 base respectively, with 8 bases between them. CDR3 length equals 13 residues. Germline lookup yields CDR1 SGDLS and CDR2 YYNGEE. CDR3 residues: CASSTRFQETQYF. For the CDR3, the DNA is TGTGCCAGCAGCACCCGCTTCCAAGAGACCCAGTACTTC.

J is TRBJ2-5 and V is TRBV7-6; TRBD1 matches at 7 bases. CDR1 SGHVS and CDR2 FNYEAQ come from the germline V gene. The ends lost 5 bases at V and 5 bases at J; junction bases unmatched: 14. CDR3 length equals 16 residues. CDR3 sequence (DNA): TGTGCCAGCAGCCCGCGACAGGGTTCTATAGGGGAGACCCAGTACTTC. Translating gives CASSPRQGSIGETQYF.